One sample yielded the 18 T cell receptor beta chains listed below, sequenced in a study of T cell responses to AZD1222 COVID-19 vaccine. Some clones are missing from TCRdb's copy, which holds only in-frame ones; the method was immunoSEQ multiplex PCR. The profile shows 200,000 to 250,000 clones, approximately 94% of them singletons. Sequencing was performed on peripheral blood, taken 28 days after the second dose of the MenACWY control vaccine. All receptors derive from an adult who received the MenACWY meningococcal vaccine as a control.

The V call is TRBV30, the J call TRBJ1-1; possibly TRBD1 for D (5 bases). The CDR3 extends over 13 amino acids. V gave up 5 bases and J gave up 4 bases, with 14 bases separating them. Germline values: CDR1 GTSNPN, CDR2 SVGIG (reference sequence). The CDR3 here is CAWGHLQGTEAFF. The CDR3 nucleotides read TGTGCCTGGGGCCACCTTCAGGGCACTGAAGCTTTCTTT.

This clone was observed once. CDR3 DNA: TGTGCCAGCAGCGTAGCTAGGACAAACACCGGGGAGCTGTTTTTT. This sequence encodes CASSVARTNTGELFF. V usage is TRBV9 and J usage is TRBJ2-2; perhaps TRBD1 as D (5 bases). The V and J ends lost 0 bases and 2 bases respectively, with 8 bases between them. The CDR3 has 15 amino acids. CDR1 SGDLS and CDR2 YYNGEE come from the germline V gene. Full variable domain (outside the CDR3, taken from reference TRBV9 and TRBJ2-2): DSGVTQTPKHLITATGQRVTLRCSPRSGDLSVYWYQQSLDQGLQFLIQYYNGEERAKGNILERFSAQQFPDLHSELNLSSLELGDSALYFCASSVARTNTGELFFGEGSRLTVL.

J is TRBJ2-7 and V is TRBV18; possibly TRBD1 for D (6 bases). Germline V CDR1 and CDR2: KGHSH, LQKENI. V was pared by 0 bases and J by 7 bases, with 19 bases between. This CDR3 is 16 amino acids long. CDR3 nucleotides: TGTGCCAGCTCACCACCCCCAGACAGGCCAAGGGGGGAGCAGTACTTC. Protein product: CASSPPPDRPRGEQYF. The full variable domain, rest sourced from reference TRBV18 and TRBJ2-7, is NAGVMQNPRHLVRRRGQEARLRCSPMKGHSHVYWYRQLPEEGLKFMVYLQKENIIDESGMPKERFSAEFPKEGPSILRIQQVVRGDSAAYFCASSPPPDRPRGEQYFGPGTRLTVT.

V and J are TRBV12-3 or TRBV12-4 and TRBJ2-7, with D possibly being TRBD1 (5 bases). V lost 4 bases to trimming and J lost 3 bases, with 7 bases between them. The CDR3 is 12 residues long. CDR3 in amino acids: CASSSQGYEQYF. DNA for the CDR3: TGTGCCAGCAGTTCCCAGGGCTACGAGCAGTACTTC.

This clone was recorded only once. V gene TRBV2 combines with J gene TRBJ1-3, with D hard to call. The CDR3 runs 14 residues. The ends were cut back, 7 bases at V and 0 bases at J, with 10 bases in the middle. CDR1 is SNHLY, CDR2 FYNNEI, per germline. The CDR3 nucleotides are TGTGCCAGCAAACCGGTCGACTCTGGAAACACCATATATTTT. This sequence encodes CASKPVDSGNTIYF.

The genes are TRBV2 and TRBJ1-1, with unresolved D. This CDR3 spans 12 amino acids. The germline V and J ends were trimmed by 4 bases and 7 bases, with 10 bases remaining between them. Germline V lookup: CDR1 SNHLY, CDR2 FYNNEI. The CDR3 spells CASSGRFYEAFF. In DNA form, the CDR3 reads TGTGCCAGCAGTGGGAGGTTTTATGAAGCTTTCTTT.

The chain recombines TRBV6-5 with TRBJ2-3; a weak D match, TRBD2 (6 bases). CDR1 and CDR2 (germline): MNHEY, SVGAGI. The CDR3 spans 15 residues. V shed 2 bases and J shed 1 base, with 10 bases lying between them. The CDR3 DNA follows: TGTGCCAGCAGTTACGTGGGGGGTCGCACAGATACGCAGTATTTT. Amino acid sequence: CASSYVGGRTDTQYF.

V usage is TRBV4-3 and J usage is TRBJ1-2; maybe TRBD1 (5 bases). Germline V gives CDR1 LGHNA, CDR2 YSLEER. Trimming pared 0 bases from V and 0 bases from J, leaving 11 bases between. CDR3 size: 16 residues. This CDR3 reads CASSQEGDRANYGYTF. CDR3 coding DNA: TGCGCCAGCAGCCAAGAGGGAGACAGAGCTAACTATGGCTACACCTTC.

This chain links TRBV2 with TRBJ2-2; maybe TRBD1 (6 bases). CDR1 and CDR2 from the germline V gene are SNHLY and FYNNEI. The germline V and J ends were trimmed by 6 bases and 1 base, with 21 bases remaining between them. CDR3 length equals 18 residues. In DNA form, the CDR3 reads TGTGCCAGCAGGAAGGACGGACAGTCGCCCGTGAACACCGGGGAGCTGTTTTTT. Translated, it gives CASRKDGQSPVNTGELFF.

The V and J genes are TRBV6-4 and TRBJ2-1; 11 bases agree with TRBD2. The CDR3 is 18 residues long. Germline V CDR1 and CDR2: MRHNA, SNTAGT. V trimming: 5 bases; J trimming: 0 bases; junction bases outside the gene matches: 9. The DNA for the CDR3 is TGTGCCAGCAGTTGGGGGACTAGCGGTTTTAGCTCCTACAATGAGCAGTTCTTC. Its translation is CASSWGTSGFSSYNEQFF.

The CDR3: CASSMLRDSPLHF. The DNA for the CDR3 is TGTGCCAGTAGTATGCTCAGGGATTCACCCCTCCACTTT. This chain links TRBV19 with TRBJ1-6, with D perhaps TRBD1 (5 bases). The CDR3 is 13 amino acids. V was trimmed by 3 bases and J by 8 bases, leaving 8 bases between them. Germline V gene sequence: CDR1 LNHDA, CDR2 SQIVND (reference sequence).

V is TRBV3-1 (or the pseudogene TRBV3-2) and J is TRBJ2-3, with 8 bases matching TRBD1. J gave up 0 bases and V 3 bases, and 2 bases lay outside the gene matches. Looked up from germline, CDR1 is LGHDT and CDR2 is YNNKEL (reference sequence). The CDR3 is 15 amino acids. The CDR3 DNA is TGTGCCAGCAGCCAGGGGGACAGGAGCACAGATACGCAGTATTTT. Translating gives CASSQGDRSTDTQYF.

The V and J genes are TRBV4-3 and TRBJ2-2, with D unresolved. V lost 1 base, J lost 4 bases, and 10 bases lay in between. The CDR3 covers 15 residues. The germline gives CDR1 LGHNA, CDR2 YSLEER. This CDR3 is CASSQVDGRTGELFF. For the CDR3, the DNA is TGCGCCAGCAGCCAAGTCGACGGGCGCACCGGGGAGCTGTTTTTT.

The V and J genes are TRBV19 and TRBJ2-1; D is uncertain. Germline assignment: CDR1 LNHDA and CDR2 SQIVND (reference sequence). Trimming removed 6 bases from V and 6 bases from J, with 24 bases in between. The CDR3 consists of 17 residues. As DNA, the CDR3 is TGTGCCAGTAGCCCCTCGGACCTGACCTGGCCCACCAATGAGCAGTTCTTC. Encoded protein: CASSPSDLTWPTNEQFF. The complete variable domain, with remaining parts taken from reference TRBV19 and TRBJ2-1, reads DGGITQSPKYLFRKEGQNVTLSCEQNLNHDAMYWYRQDPGQGLRLIYYSQIVNDFQKGDIAEGYSVSREKKESFPLTVTSAQKNPTAFYLCASSPSDLTWPTNEQFFGPGTRLTVL.

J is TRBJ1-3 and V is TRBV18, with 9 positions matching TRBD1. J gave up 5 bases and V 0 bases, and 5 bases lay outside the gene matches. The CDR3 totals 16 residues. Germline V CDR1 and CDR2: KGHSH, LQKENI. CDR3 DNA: TGTGCCAGCTCACCACCACGGGACAGGGACCGAAACACCATATATTTT. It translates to CASSPPRDRDRNTIYF.

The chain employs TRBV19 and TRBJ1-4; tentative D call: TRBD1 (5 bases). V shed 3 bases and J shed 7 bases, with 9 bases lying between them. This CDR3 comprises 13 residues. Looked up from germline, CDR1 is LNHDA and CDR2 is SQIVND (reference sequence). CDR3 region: CASSIRGSEKLFF. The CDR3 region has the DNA TGTGCCAGTAGTATTCGGGGGAGTGAAAAACTGTTTTTT.

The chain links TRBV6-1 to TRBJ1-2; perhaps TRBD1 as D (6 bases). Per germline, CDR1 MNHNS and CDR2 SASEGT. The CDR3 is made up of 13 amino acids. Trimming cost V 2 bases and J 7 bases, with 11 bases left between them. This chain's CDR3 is CASSERGALGYTF. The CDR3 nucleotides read TGTGCCAGCAGTGAACGGGGGGCGCTTGGCTACACCTTC.

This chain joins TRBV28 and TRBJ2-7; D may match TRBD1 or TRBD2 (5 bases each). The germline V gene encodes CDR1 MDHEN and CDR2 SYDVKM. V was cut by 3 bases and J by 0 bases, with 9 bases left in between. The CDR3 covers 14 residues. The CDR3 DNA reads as TGTGCCAGCAGTTTCCCAGGGAGCTCCTACGAGCAGTACTTC. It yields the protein CASSFPGSSYEQYF.